This TCR beta chain was observed in a study of T cells in Graves' hyperthyroidism and ophthalmopathy. The CDR3 extends over 15 amino acids. The V gene lost 6 bases and the J gene lost 2 bases, with 17 bases spanning the gap. Germline CDR1 is SNHLY and CDR2 is FYNNEI. The table lists this clonotype with a count of one. This may stem from a read error, because a much larger clone lies one nucleotide away. Template material for amplifying TCR beta CDR3 regions consisted of RNA transcripts. The HTBI set primed first-round TCR CDR3 RT-PCR. TCRdb processed the multiplex PCR reads anew with MiXCR; each CDR3 protein has one entry. Of some 370,000 distinct CDR3 sequences in the sample, about 17% are singletons; the top ten hold approximately 30%. Diagnosing involved the use of clinical symptoms, serum thyroxine and TRAb, thyroid ultrasound and orbital computed tomography.

V gene TRBV2 combines with J gene TRBJ2-7, with a weak D call TRBD1 (6 bases). Material: blood. The sequence was obtained from a woman younger than 45 with Graves' hyperthyroidism that later progressed to Graves' ophthalmopathy. CDR3 amino acids: CASSNFDRSPYEQYF. The CDR3 DNA follows: TGTGCCAGCAGCAACTTCGACAGGAGCCCCTACGAGCAGTACTTC.